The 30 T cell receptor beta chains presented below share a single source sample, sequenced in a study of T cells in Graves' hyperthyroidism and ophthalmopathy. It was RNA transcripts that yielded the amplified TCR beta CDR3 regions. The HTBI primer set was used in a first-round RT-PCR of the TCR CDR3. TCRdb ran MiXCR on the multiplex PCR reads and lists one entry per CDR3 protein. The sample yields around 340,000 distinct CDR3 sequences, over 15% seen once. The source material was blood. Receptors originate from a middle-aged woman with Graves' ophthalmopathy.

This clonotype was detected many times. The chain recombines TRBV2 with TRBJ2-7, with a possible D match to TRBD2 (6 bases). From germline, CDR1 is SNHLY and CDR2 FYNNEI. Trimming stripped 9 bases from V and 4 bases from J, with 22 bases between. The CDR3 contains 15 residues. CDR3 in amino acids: CASRLVEDAVYEQYF. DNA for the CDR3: TGTGCCAGTCGACTAGTGGAGGACGCGGTTTACGAGCAGTACTTC.

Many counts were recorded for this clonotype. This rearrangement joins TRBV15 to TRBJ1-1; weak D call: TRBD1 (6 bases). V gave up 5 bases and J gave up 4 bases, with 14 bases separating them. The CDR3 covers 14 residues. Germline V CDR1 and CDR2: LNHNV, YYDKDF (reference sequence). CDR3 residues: CATSGNRVGTEAFF. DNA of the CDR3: TGTGCCACCAGCGGGAACAGGGTTGGCACTGAAGCTTTCTTT.

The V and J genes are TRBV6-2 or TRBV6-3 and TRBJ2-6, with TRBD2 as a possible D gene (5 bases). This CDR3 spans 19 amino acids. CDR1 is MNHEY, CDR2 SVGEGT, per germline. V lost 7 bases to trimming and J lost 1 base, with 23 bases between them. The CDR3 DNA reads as TGTGCCAGCACCCCTGCGGGCGCCGGGCCTGTGTCTGGGGCCAACGTCCTGACTTTC. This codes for CASTPAGAGPVSGANVLTF.

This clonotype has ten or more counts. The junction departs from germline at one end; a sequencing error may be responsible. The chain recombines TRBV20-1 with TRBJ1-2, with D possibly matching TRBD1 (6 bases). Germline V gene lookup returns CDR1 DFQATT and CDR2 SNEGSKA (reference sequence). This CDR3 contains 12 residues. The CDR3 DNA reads TGCAGTACTAGAGATCAGGGGCATGGCTACACCTTC. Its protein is CSTRDQGHGYTF.

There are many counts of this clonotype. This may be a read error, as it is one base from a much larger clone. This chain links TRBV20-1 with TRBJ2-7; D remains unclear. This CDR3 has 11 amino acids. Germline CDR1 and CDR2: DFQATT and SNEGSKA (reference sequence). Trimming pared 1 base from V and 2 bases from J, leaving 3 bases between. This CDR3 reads CSARGAYEQYF. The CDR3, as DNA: TGCAGTGCTAGAGGGGCCTACGAGCAGTACTTC.

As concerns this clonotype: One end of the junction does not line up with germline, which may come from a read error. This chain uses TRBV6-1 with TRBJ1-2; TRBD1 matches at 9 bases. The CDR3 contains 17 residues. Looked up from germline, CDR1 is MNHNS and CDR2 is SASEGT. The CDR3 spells CASSRRTGAGLGDGYIF. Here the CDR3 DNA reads TGTGCCAGCAGTAGAAGGACAGGGGCGGGTCTCGGCGATGGCTACATCTTC.

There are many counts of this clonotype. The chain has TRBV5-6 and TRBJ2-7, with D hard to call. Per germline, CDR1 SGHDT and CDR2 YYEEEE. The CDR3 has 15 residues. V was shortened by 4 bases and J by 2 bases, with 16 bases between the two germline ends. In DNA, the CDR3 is TGTGCCAGCAGCGGTAACTGGACGTCGACCTACGAGCAGTACTTC. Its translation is CASSGNWTSTYEQYF.

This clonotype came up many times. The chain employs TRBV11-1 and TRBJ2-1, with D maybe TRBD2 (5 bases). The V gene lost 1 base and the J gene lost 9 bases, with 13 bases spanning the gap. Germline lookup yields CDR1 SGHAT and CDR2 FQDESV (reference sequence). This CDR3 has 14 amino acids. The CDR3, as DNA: TGTGCCAGCAGCTTAGACTGGCTCCGGGGTGAGCAGTTCTTC. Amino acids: CASSLDWLRGEQFF. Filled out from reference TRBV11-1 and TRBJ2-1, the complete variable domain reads EAEVAQSPRYKITEKSQAVAFWCDPISGHATLYWYRQILGQGPELLVQFQDESVVDDSQLPKDRFSAERLKGVDSTLKIQPAELGDSAMYLCASSLDWLRGEQFFGPGTRLTVL.

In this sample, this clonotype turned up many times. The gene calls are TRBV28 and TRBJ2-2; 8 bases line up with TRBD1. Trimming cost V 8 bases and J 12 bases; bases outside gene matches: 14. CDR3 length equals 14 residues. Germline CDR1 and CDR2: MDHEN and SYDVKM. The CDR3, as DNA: TGTGCCAGCTCAATTCAGGGGGCGTTAATGAAGCTGTTTTTT. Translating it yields CASSIQGALMKLFF.

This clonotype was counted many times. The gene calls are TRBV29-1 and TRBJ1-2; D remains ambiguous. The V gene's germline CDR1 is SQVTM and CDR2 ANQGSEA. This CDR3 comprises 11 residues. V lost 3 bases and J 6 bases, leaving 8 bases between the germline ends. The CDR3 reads CSVDLVDGYTF. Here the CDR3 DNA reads TGCAGCGTTGATCTAGTGGATGGCTACACCTTC.

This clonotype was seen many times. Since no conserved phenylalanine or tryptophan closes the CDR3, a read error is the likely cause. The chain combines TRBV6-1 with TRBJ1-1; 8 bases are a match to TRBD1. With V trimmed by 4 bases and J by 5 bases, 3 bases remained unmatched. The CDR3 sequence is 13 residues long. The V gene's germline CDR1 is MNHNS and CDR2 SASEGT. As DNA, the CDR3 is TGTGCCAGCAGTGCCACAGGGGGGACTGAAGCTTTCCTT. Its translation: CASSATGGTEAFL.

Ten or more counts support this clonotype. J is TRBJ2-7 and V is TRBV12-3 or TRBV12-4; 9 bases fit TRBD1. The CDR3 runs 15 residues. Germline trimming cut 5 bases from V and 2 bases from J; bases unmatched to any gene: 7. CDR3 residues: CASSERWDRAYEQYF. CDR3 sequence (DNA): TGTGCCAGCAGTGAACGGTGGGACAGGGCCTACGAGCAGTACTTC.

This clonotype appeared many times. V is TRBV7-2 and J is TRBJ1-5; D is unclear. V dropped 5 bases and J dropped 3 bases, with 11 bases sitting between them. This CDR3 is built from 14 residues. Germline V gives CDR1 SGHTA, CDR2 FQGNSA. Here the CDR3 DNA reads TGTGCCAGCAGCCTGGACGGATACAATCAGCCCCAGCATTTT. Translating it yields CASSLDGYNQPQHF.

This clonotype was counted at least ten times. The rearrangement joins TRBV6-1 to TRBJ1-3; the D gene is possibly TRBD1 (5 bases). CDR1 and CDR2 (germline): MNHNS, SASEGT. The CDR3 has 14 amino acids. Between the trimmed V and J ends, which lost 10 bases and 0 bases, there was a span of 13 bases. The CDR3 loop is CATQDEGSGNTIYF. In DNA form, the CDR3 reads TGTGCCACACAGGATGAGGGCTCTGGAAACACCATATATTTT.

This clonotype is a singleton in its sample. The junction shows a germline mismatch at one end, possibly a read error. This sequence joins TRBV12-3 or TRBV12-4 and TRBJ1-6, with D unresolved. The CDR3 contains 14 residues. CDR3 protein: CASRSGYDNPPLHF. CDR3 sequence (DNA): TGTGCCAGCAGATCGGGGTATGATAATCCACCCCTCCACTTT.

CDR3 region: CASSFSLAGGPWEQYF. In DNA, the CDR3 is TGTGCCAGCAGCTTTTCTCTGGCGGGAGGGCCGTGGGAGCAGTACTTC. The rearrangement links TRBV13 to TRBJ2-7, with 9 nucleotides matching TRBD2. Per germline, CDR1 PRHDT and CDR2 FYEKMQ (reference sequence). This CDR3 has 16 residues. V shed 3 bases, J shed 7 bases, and the junction held 13 bases outside the gene matches.

The CDR3 spells CASTSRATSNQPQHF. For the CDR3, the DNA is TGTGCCAGCACTTCGAGGGCCACCAGCAATCAGCCCCAGCATTTT. The chain couples TRBV6-5 to TRBJ1-5; D is undetermined. Germline CDR1 MNHEY, CDR2 SVGAGI. Between the trimmed V and J ends, which lost 7 bases and 1 base, there was a span of 14 bases. The CDR3 contains 15 residues.

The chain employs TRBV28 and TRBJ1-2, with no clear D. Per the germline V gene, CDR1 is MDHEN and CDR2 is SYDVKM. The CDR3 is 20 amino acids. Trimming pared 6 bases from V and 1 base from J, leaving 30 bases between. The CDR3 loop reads CASSPSRVVVDSYYNYGYTF. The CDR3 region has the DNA TGTGCCAGCAGCCCTTCACGCGTTGTGGTGGATTCCTATTATAACTATGGCTACACCTTC.

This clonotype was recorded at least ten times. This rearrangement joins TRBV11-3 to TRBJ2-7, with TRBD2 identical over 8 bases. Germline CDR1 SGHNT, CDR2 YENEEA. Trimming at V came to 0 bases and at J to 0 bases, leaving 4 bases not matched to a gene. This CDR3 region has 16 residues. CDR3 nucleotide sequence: TGTGCCAGCAGCTTAGATCGTAGCGGGGTCTCCTACGAGCAGTACTTC. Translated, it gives CASSLDRSGVSYEQYF.

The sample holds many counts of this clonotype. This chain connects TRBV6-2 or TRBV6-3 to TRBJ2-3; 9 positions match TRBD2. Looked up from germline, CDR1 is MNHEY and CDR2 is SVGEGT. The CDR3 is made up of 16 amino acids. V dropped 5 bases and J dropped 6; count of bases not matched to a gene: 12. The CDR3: CASSPRGLAVLDTQYF. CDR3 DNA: TGTGCCAGCAGTCCCAGGGGACTAGCCGTTTTGGATACGCAGTATTTT.

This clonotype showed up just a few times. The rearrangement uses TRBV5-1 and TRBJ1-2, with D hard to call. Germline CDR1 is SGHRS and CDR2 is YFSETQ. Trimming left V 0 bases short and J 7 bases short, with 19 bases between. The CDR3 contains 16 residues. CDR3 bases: TGCGCCAGCAGCTTGGGTCGCGGAGCGAGGGAGGCTGGCTACACCTTC. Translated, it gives CASSLGRGAREAGYTF.

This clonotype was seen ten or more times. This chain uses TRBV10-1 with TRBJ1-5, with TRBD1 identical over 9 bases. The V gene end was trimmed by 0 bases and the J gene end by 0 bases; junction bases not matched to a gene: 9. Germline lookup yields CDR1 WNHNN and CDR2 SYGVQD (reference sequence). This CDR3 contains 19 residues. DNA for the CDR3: TGCGCCAGCAGTGAGTCGAGGACAGGGGCCCCCTATAGCAATCAGCCCCAGCATTTT. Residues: CASSESRTGAPYSNQPQHF.

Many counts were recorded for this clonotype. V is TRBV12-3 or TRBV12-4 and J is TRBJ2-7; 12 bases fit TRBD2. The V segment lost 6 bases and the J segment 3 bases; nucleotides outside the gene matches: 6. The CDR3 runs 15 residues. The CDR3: CASRPGTSGLYEQYF. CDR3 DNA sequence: TGTGCCAGCAGGCCAGGGACTAGCGGGCTCTACGAGCAGTACTTC.

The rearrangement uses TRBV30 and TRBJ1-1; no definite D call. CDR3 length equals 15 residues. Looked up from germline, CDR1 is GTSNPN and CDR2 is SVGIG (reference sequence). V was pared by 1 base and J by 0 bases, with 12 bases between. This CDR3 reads CAWSAWSLMNTEAFF. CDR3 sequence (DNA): TGTGCCTGGAGTGCCTGGAGTCTTATGAACACTGAAGCTTTCTTT. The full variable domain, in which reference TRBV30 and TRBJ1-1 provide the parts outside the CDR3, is SQTIHQWPATLVQPVGSPLSLECTVEGTSNPNLYWYRQAAGRGLQLLFYSVGIGQISSEVPQNLSASRPQDRQFILSSKKLLLSDSGFYLCAWSAWSLMNTEAFFGQGTRLTVV.

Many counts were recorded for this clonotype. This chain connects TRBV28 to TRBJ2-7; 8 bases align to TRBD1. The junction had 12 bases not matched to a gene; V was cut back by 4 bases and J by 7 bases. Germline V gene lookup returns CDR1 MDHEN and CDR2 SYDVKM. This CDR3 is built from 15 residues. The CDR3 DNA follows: TGTGCCAGCAGTTCGATACTACGACAGGGGAGGGAGCAGTACTTC. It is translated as CASSSILRQGREQYF.

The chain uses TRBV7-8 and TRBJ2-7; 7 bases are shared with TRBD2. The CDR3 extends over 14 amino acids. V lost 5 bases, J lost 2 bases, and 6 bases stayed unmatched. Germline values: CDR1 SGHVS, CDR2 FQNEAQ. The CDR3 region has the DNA TGTGCCAGCAGCGGAGCGGGACCTACCTACGAGCAGTACTTC. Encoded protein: CASSGAGPTYEQYF.

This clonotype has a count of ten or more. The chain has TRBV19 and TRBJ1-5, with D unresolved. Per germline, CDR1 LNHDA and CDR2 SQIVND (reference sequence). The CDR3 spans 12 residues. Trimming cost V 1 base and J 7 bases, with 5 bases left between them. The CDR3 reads CASSIGWQPQHF. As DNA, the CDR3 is TGTGCCAGTAGTATAGGGTGGCAGCCCCAGCATTTT.

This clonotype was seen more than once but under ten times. CDR3 sequence reads: CASTLATGGRGETQYF. CDR3 nucleotide sequence: TGTGCCAGCACCTTAGCTACAGGGGGCCGGGGAGAGACCCAGTACTTC. The chain carries TRBV6-1 and TRBJ2-5; 9 nucleotides match TRBD1. With V trimmed by 7 bases and J by 4 bases, 13 bases remained unmatched. This CDR3 has 16 amino acids. Looked up from germline, CDR1 is MNHNS and CDR2 is SASEGT.

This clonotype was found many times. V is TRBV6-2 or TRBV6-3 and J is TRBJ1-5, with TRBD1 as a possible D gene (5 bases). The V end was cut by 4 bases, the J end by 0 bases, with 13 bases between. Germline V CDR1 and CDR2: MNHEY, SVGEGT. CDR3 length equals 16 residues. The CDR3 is CASSWDGRYSNQPQHF. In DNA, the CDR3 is TGTGCCAGCAGTTGGGACGGCAGATATAGCAATCAGCCCCAGCATTTT.

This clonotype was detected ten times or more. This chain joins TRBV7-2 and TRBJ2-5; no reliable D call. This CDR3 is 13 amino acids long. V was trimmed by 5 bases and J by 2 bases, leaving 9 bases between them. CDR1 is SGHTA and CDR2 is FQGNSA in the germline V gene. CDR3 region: CASSPRGQETQYF. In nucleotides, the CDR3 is TGTGCCAGCAGCCCCCGAGGTCAAGAGACCCAGTACTTC.